This is a list of T cell receptor beta chains from one sample in a study of blood T cell repertoires in COVID-19. Produced via immunoSEQ multiplex PCR; TCRdb's table is partial and in-frame only. The sample consists of more than 200,000 clones, 80% to 90% of them appearing once. Sequencing was carried out using peripheral blood. The receptor source for this set is a woman aged 80 or over with acute or convalescent COVID-19. Each CDR3 is given with its conserved first and last residue. Fields, in order: V gene, J gene, D gene, clone size, CDR3 DNA, CDR3 protein. A D gene is named only where the DNA matches it firmly. Part of the rows lack a size; the others show once, few, many or a class for expanded clones.

>TRBV10-3|TRBJ1-1|-|-
TGTGCCATCAGGGTACAGGATGGCACTGAAGCTTTCTTT
CAIRVQDGTEAFF
>TRBV7-2|TRBJ1-6|TRBD1|-
TGTGCCAGCAGCTTCGGACAGGGAGTTTCACCCCTCCACTTT
CASSFGQGVSPLHF
>TRBV5-6|TRBJ1-1|-|once
TGTGCCAGCAGCTTTCTAATAGACACTGAAGCTTTCTTT
CASSFLIDTEAFF
>TRBV7-2|TRBJ2-7|TRBD1|-
TGTGCCAGCAGGCGGACAGGGGGCGACCACGAGCAGTACTTC
CASRRTGGDHEQYF
>TRBV19|TRBJ2-2|TRBD2|-
TGTGCCAGCAACCCCCGGGGGGGCCTTAACACCGGGGAGCTGTTTTTT
CASNPRGGLNTGELFF
>TRBV18|TRBJ2-1|TRBD2|-
TGTGCCAGCTCGACTAGCGGGAGTAGCTATGAGCAGTTCTTC
CASSTSGSSYEQFF
>TRBV6-6|TRBJ1-4|-|-
TGTGCCAGCATTAGGGCGGGGACGGGTGAAAAACTGTTTTTT
CASIRAGTGEKLFF
>TRBV27|TRBJ1-4|-|-
TGTGCCAGCAGTTTAAAGGGGACGGGGGACGAAAAACTGTTTTTT
CASSLKGTGDEKLFF
>TRBV20-1|TRBJ2-7|-|-
TGCAGTGCTAGTGGGACTTCCTGGTACGAGCAGTACTTC
CSASGTSWYEQYF
>TRBV6-1|TRBJ1-1|TRBD1|-
TGTGCCAGCAGTGAAAGGGACAGGGCGGGCACTGAAGCTTTCTTT
CASSERDRAGTEAFF
>TRBV6-1|TRBJ1-5|-|-
TGTGCCAGCAGTGAAGCGGCGGCGGACATCACGGAGCCCCAGCATTTT
CASSEAAADITEPQHF
>TRBV9|TRBJ1-5|-|-
TGTGCCAGCAGCGTAGGGGCAGGGCAGGGTCAGCCCCAGCATTTT
CASSVGAGQGQPQHF
>TRBV28|TRBJ1-3|TRBD1|-
TGTGCCAGCAGTTTATCTCAGGGGGCGATTGGAAACACCATATATTTT
CASSLSQGAIGNTIYF
>TRBV7-2|TRBJ2-7|-|-
TGTGCCAGCAGCTTATCTTCCGATACCGGGAACGAGCAGTACTTC
CASSLSSDTGNEQYF
>TRBV6-6|TRBJ2-5|-|-
TGTGCCAGCAGTTATCCCGGCAGGGAAGGTCAAGAGACCCAGTACTTC
CASSYPGREGQETQYF
>TRBV11-1|TRBJ2-1|-|once
TGTGCCAGCAACGCTCAGGGTTACAATGAGCAGTTCTTC
CASNAQGYNEQFF